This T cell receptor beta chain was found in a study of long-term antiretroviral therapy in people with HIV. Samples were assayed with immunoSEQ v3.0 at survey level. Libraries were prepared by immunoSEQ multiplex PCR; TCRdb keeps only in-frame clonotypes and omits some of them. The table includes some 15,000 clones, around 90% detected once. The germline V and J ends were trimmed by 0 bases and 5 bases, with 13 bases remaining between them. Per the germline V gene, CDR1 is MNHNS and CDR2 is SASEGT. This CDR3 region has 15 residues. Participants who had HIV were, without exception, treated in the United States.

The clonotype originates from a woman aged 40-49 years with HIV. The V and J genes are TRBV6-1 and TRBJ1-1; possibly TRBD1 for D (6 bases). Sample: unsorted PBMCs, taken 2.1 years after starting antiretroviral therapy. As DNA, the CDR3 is TGTGCCAGCAGTGAAGCATGGGGGGGGCAAACTGAAGCTTTCTTT. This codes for CASSEAWGGQTEAFF.